The 21 T cell receptor beta chains in this list originate from one sample, sequenced in a study of blood T cell repertoires in COVID-19 (dated by TCRdb to 2020 to 2022). The method behind the library was the immunoSEQ multiplex PCR assay. Not all clones reach the TCRdb copy of this immuneACCESS table, which keeps in-frame sequences only. Checked studies attribute under half of the gap to unresolved V genes and leave the rest unexplained. This sample is represented by about 200,000 clones; just over 85% of them were singletons. The leading ten clones occupy roughly 5.7% of the sample. Material: peripheral blood. The receptors were gathered from a man aged 80 or over with acute or convalescent COVID-19.

V is TRBV18 and J is TRBJ2-1; 9 nucleotides match TRBD2. The germline CDR1 and CDR2 sequences are KGHSH and LQKENI. This CDR3 is built from 16 residues. Trimming cost V 2 bases and J 4 bases; bases outside gene matches: 6. In nucleotides, the CDR3 is TGTGCCAGCTCACCAATTGTAGCGGGAGAATACAATGAGCAGTTCTTC. This encodes CASSPIVAGEYNEQFF.

The chain uses TRBV5-1 and TRBJ2-5; D is ambiguous. The CDR3 covers 13 residues. Deletions cut 0 bases from V and 2 bases from J, with 5 bases between. Per the germline V gene, CDR1 is SGHRS and CDR2 is YFSETQ. Here the CDR3 DNA reads TGCGCCAGCAGCTTGGCCCAGCAAGAGACCCAGTACTTC. Protein: CASSLAQQETQYF.

CDR3 residues: CASSEADFWGDTF. DNA of the CDR3: TGTGCCAGCAGTGAAGCAGATTTTTGGGGGGACACCTTC. The chain recombines TRBV2 with TRBJ1-2; D may be TRBD1 (5 bases). CDR3 length: 13 residues. The V end lost 0 bases, the J end lost 12 bases, and 14 bases lay between the germline ends. Per the germline V gene, CDR1 is SNHLY and CDR2 is FYNNEI.

The J gene is TRBJ1-3, the V gene TRBV3-1 (or the pseudogene TRBV3-2); 9 nucleotides align to TRBD1. The V gene end was trimmed by 4 bases and the J gene end by 2 bases; junction bases not matched to a gene: 0. The CDR3 totals 14 residues. CDR1 and CDR2 from the germline V gene are LGHDT and YNNKEL (reference sequence). The CDR3 loop is CASSRQGAGNTIYF. As DNA, the CDR3 is TGTGCCAGCAGCCGACAGGGGGCTGGAAACACCATATATTTT.

The V call is TRBV15, the J call TRBJ2-1; weak D call: TRBD1 (5 bases). Trimming removed 5 bases from V and 1 base from J, with 21 bases in between. The CDR3 has 18 amino acids. Germline V CDR1 and CDR2: LNHNV, YYDKDF (reference sequence). DNA for the CDR3: TGTGCCACCAGCCCAAGGTGGGCCAATAGGGGTTCCTACAATGAGCAGTTCTTC. Translation gives CATSPRWANRGSYNEQFF.

The chain employs TRBV10-2 and TRBJ1-2; D is ambiguous. CDR1 is WSHSY and CDR2 is SAAADI in the germline V gene. Trimming cost V 4 bases and J 7 bases, with 19 bases left between them. The CDR3 is 15 residues long. This CDR3 is CASSGEWRGNLGYTF. DNA of the CDR3: TGCGCCAGCAGTGGGGAGTGGAGAGGAAATCTTGGCTACACCTTC.

This clone was observed once. The chain couples TRBV28 to TRBJ2-5; 7 bases align to TRBD2. Germline V lookup: CDR1 MDHEN, CDR2 SYDVKM. The length of the CDR3 is 18 residues. V lost 3 bases to trimming and J lost 1 base; unmatched junction nucleotides: 14. CDR3 amino acids: CASSFSGRKGGSQETQYF. CDR3 nucleotide sequence: TGTGCCAGCAGTTTCTCCGGACGAAAGGGAGGGAGCCAAGAGACCCAGTACTTC.

This sequence joins TRBV6-2 or TRBV6-3 and TRBJ1-1; no firm D call. This CDR3 has 16 amino acids. Trimming cost V 6 bases and J 3 bases, with 20 bases left between them. Germline loops: CDR1 MNHEY, CDR2 SVGEGT. CDR3 amino acids: CASSPLRGGYHTEAFF. CDR3 in DNA: TGTGCCAGCAGCCCCTTACGGGGAGGTTACCACACTGAAGCTTTCTTT.

This sequence joins TRBV11-2 and TRBJ1-6, with TRBD1 matching 10 bases. This CDR3 is 15 amino acids long. V was clipped by 5 bases and J by 6 bases; unmatched bases: 4. Germline CDR1 SGHAT, CDR2 FQNNGV. The CDR3 here is CASSPRDRGNSPLHF. The CDR3 nucleotides are TGTGCCAGCAGCCCGCGGGACAGGGGTAATTCACCCCTCCACTTT.

This clone appeared once. The rearrangement links TRBV3-1 (or the pseudogene TRBV3-2) to TRBJ2-3, with D uncertain. The CDR3 covers 14 residues. The V end lost 1 base, the J end lost 4 bases, and 9 bases lay between the germline ends. Looked up from germline, CDR1 is LGHDT and CDR2 is YNNKEL (reference sequence). The CDR3 protein is CASSQVALADTQYF. The CDR3 nucleotides read TGTGCCAGCAGCCAAGTGGCCCTGGCAGATACGCAGTATTTT.

The chain links TRBV27 to TRBJ2-7, with TRBD1 as a possible D gene (5 bases). CDR1 and CDR2 from the germline V gene are MNHEY and SMNVEV (reference sequence). V shed 1 base and J shed 5 bases, with 15 bases lying between them. The CDR3 loop spans 15 amino acids. CDR3 DNA: TGTGCCAGCAGTTTATGGTCAGGGCTGTGGCACGAGCAGTACTTC. Translation: CASSLWSGLWHEQYF.

This clone was recorded once. The chain links TRBV5-5 to TRBJ2-3, with TRBD2 matching over 8 bases. Per the germline V gene, CDR1 is SGHKS and CDR2 is YYEKEE (reference sequence). With V trimmed by 7 bases and J by 0 bases, 13 bases remained unmatched. CDR3 size: 17 residues. The CDR3 nucleotides read TGTGCCAGCTATCGGGTAGCGGGGTCAAGGAGCACAGATACGCAGTATTTT. Translated: CASYRVAGSRSTDTQYF.

The chain recombines TRBV6-1 with TRBJ2-3; 7 bases are shared with TRBD1. Germline loops: CDR1 MNHNS, CDR2 SASEGT. The CDR3 has 15 amino acids. J was trimmed by 2 bases and V by 2 bases; bases with no gene match: 4. DNA for the CDR3: TGTGCCAGCAGTGAACGACAGGGTTACACAGATACGCAGTATTTT. Translating gives CASSERQGYTDTQYF.

The chain combines TRBV9 with TRBJ1-5; perhaps TRBD1 as D (6 bases). The V and J ends lost 7 bases and 6 bases respectively, with 14 bases between them. The CDR3 is 13 amino acids. Germline loops: CDR1 SGDLS, CDR2 YYNGEE. This CDR3 reads CASGRGIGQPQHF. The CDR3 DNA sequence: TGTGCCAGCGGCAGGGGAATCGGTCAGCCCCAGCATTTT. The full variable domain, completed using reference TRBV9 and TRBJ1-5, is DSGVTQTPKHLITATGQRVTLRCSPRSGDLSVYWYQQSLDQGLQFLIQYYNGEERAKGNILERFSAQQFPDLHSELNLSSLELGDSALYFCASGRGIGQPQHFGDGTRLSIL.

This clone was recorded only once. The chain links TRBV5-1 to TRBJ1-1, with a possible D match to TRBD1 (5 bases). Trimming pared 1 base from V and 3 bases from J, leaving 13 bases between. The CDR3 sequence is 15 residues long. From germline, CDR1 is SGHRS and CDR2 YFSETQ. The CDR3 DNA sequence: TGCGCCAGCAGCTTGTATTGGGGCACTGACACTGAAGCTTTCTTT. Translation gives CASSLYWGTDTEAFF.

Notes on this clone: The same CDR3 is also encoded by other DNA sequences in this sample. V usage is TRBV18 and J usage is TRBJ2-3, with TRBD2 matching over 12 bases. The CDR3 contains 16 residues. Per germline, CDR1 KGHSH and CDR2 LQKENI. The V segment lost 3 bases and the J segment 1 base; nucleotides outside the gene matches: 2. The CDR3 sequence: CASSPRLAGGTDTQYF. The CDR3 DNA reads as TGTGCCAGCTCACCCCGACTAGCGGGAGGCACAGATACGCAGTATTTT.

J is TRBJ1-2 and V is TRBV29-1; 8 nucleotides agree with TRBD1. The J segment lost 4 bases and the V segment lost 4 bases, leaving 2 bases of the junction unmatched. Germline-derived CDR1 and CDR2 are SQVTM and ANQGSEA. This CDR3 has 12 residues. CDR3 protein: CSVGTGSYGYTF. CDR3 DNA sequence: TGCAGCGTTGGGACAGGGTCCTATGGCTACACCTTC. Variable domain in full (rest from reference TRBV29-1 and TRBJ1-2): SAVISQKPSRDICQRGTSLTIQCQVDSQVTMMFWYRQQPGQSLTLIATANQGSEATYESGFVIDKFPISRPNLTFSTLTVSNMSPEDSSIYLCSVGTGSYGYTFGSGTRLTVV.

The chain couples TRBV4-2 to TRBJ1-1, with unresolved D. Germline loops: CDR1 LGHNA, CDR2 YNFKEQ. The V end was cut by 1 base, the J end by 1 base, with 10 bases between. CDR3 length equals 15 residues. The CDR3 coding sequence is TGTGCCAGCAGCCAAGGCGGGGATCCGAACACTGAAGCTTTCTTT. Protein sequence: CASSQGGDPNTEAFF.

The V gene is TRBV5-8, the J gene TRBJ1-1; TRBD1 agrees at 10 bases. Germline lookup yields CDR1 SGHTS and CDR2 YDEGEE. CDR3 size: 16 residues. V gave up 4 bases and J gave up 0 bases; unmatched junction bases: 6. CDR3 amino acids: CASSQDRGRMNTEAFF. The CDR3 DNA sequence: TGTGCCAGCAGCCAAGACAGGGGGCGAATGAACACTGAAGCTTTCTTT.

This chain links TRBV15 with TRBJ2-1; 7 bases agree with TRBD2. V dropped 5 bases and J dropped 5; count of bases not matched to a gene: 9. Germline CDR1 is LNHNV and CDR2 is YYDKDF (reference sequence). The CDR3 covers 15 residues. The CDR3 reads CATSSGRATDNEQFF. For the CDR3, the DNA is TGTGCCACCAGCTCGGGGAGGGCCACAGACAATGAGCAGTTCTTC.

The chain uses TRBV4-1 and TRBJ1-5; no firm D call. Germline V gene lookup returns CDR1 MGHRA and CDR2 YSYEKL. The CDR3 spans 16 residues. The ends were cut back, 0 bases at V and 0 bases at J, with 9 bases in the middle. CDR3: CASSQDVGYSNQPQHF. The CDR3 region has the DNA TGCGCCAGCAGCCAAGATGTCGGTTATAGCAATCAGCCCCAGCATTTT.